This TCR beta chain was retrieved from a study of T cell clones after liver transplantation. Study in general: Timepoints were pre-transplant, pre-withdrawal, and after withdrawal was completed or failed. General observations from the study: Post-transplant, graft-donor-reactive CD4 TCRbeta sequences in blood dropped significantly in most of the 8 subjects. A larger donor-reactive than third-party decline suggested partial antigen-specific deletion.

The CDR3 loop spans 14 amino acids. After removal of 4 bases from V and 12 bases from J, the junction contained 13 bases not matched to a gene. CDR1 and CDR2 (germline): SGHRS, YFSETQ. Clones were read by immunoSEQ multiplex PCR, and TCRdb kept only the in-frame ones, dropping some. The data hold around 100,000 clones, with 82% observed a single time. Note on this clone: Its antigen is still unknown.

The sequence came from a human donor who received a liver transplant. Sample: CD4+ T cells from blood, taken before liver transplant. The gene calls are TRBV5-1 and TRBJ2-1; TRBD2 aligns across 7 bases. CDR3 nucleotides: TGCGCCAGCAGCAGGGACTACCGCCAGTGGGGGCAGTTCTTC. Translated: CASSRDYRQWGQFF.